This T cell receptor beta chain stems from a study of lymphopenia after photon versus proton radiotherapy. This clone occurred a few times. As yet, its antigen is unknown. Notes on the study in general: Oligoclonal CD8+ Temra expansion after nadir drove photon patients' diversity drop. Under photons, naive T cells and diversity fell while effector/memory populations rose.

Libraries were prepared by immunoSEQ multiplex PCR; TCRdb keeps only in-frame clonotypes and omits some of them. The sample has more than 45,000 clones, roughly 80% seen once; the top ten hold 2.1%. V was cut by 3 bases and J by 6 bases, with 11 bases left in between. Germline V gene data show CDR1 as SEHNR and CDR2 as FQNEAQ (reference sequence). This CDR3 region has 13 residues. This rearrangement joins TRBV7-9 to TRBJ1-2, with a possible D match to TRBD1 (6 bases). Sequencing used peripheral blood, obtained from a patient treated with proton-based radiotherapy. This sequence originates from a man in his 60s with pancreatic cancer. In nucleotides, the CDR3 is TGTGCCAGCAGCTTGGGGACACACCATGGCTACACCTTC. Translating gives CASSLGTHHGYTF.